This T cell receptor beta chain stems from a study of blood T cell repertoires in COVID-19. Study overall: T cells, B-cell-depleted T cells, or PBMCs supplied cDNA or gDNA.

Per the study methods: Amplification of reference gene primers provided the estimated nucleated cell counts. Sequenced by immunoSEQ multiplex PCR; TCRdb stores in-frame clones only, minus some. That table gives V, J and clone size, and the DNA gave D and trimming. This sample yields approximately 230,000 clones, of which approximately 82% are seen a single time; 5.7% belongs to the top ten. There are 12 residues in the CDR3. Trimming cost V 4 bases and J 4 bases, with 7 bases left between them. CDR1 and CDR2 (germline): MDHEN, SYDVKM. The sequencing input was peripheral blood. The chain carries TRBV28 and TRBJ1-2; D unresolved. The source is a man aged 80 or over with acute or convalescent COVID-19. The CDR3 reads CASSSAIYGYTF. CDR3 coding DNA: TGTGCCAGCAGTTCTGCGATCTATGGCTACACCTTC.